The clone carrying this TCR beta chain was seen repeatedly, ten times or more. Its antigen remains unknown. These data originate in a study of blood T cells in healthy people across ages. Study observations and caveats: Compared with aged donors, long-lived donors showed fewer expanded clones, suggesting selection.

Together with a sample-barcoded 5' primer, a J-beta primer mix was included in a second PCR lasting about 7 to 12 cycles. One entry per CDR3 protein, called by TCRdb with MiXCR from the 5' RACE reads. Among hundreds of thousands of distinct CDR3 sequences listed, around 26% were seen once. Trimming took 1 base from V and 4 from J, leaving 13 bases between them. This CDR3 spans 15 amino acids. Germline V gene data show CDR1 as SEHNR and CDR2 as FQNEAQ (reference sequence). Per sample, at least 5 micrograms of total RNA were extracted. The source of this sequence is an elderly woman in good health. The chain joins TRBV7-9 to TRBJ1-2; no definite D call. What was sequenced was blood. CDR3 in amino acids: CASSLDIRFGYGYTF. CDR3 sequence (DNA): TGTGCCAGCAGCTTAGATATCCGGTTTGGCTATGGCTACACCTTC. Filled out from reference TRBV7-9 and TRBJ1-2, the complete variable domain reads DTGVSQNPRHKITKRGQNVTFRCDPISEHNRLYWYRQTLGQGPEFLTYFQNEAQLEKSRLLSDRFSAERPKGSFSTLEIQRTEQGDSAMYLCASSLDIRFGYGYTFGSGTRLTVV.